A selection of T cell receptor beta chains follows, all from one sample in a study of T cells in Graves' hyperthyroidism and ophthalmopathy. Each CDR3 protein is one row after TCRdb ran MiXCR on the multiplex PCR reads. In the table there are around 370,000 distinct CDR3 sequences, approximately 17% of which are singletons. The sample consisted of blood. The receptors originated from a man between 18 and 35 years old with Graves' ophthalmopathy. Each CDR3 is given with its conserved first and last residue. A D gene is named only where the DNA matches it firmly. Only part of the rows carry a size: once, few, many, or a class if the clone is expanded.

>TRBV6-1|few|.|TRBJ2-6
TGTGCCAGCAGTGAACAGGCCTCTGGGGCCAACGTCCTGACTTTC
CASSEQASGANVLTF
>TRBV27|many|.|TRBJ1-2
TGTGCCAGCAGTCTCCTAGGGGGTAACTATGGCTACACCTTC
CASSLLGGNYGYTF
>TRBV5-1|.|TRBD1|TRBJ2-6
TGCGCCAGCAGCCCCGACAGGGGCCCTGGGGCCAACGTCCTGACTTTC
CASSPDRGPGANVLTF
>TRBV7-9|many|TRBD2|TRBJ2-1
TGTGCCAGCAGTTTTGCAGCGGGGGTGCACAATGAGCAGTTCTTC
CASSFAAGVHNEQFF
>TRBV2|many|TRBD1|TRBJ2-1
TGTGCCAGCAGTGGACAGGGGACGGGTGAGCAGTTCTTC
CASSGQGTGEQFF
>TRBV13|few|.|TRBJ2-5
TGTGCCAGCAGCCACAGGGAGGAGACCCAGTACTTC
CASSHREETQYF
>TRBV3-1|.|.|TRBJ2-1
TGTGCCAGCAGCCAAGATCCCGGGACCGCAAGGTTCTTC
CASSQDPGTARFF
>TRBV12-3/TRBV12-4|.|.|TRBJ2-7
TGTGCCAGCAGTTTAGTGTTAGCGGTGGACTACGAGCAGTACTTC
CASSLVLAVDYEQYF
>TRBV7-9|.|.|TRBJ1-2
TGTGCCAGCAGCTTAGTTTTCGGGACACCGAACTATGGCTACACCTTC
CASSLVFGTPNYGYTF
>TRBV12-3/TRBV12-4|many|TRBD1|TRBJ1-5
TGTGCCAGCAGTCTACAGGGGAGCAATCAGCCCCAGCATTTT
CASSLQGSNQPQHF
>TRBV11-3|many|.|TRBJ2-4
TGTGCCAGCAGCCCCTCAACGTGGGGAATAGCCAAAAACATTCAGTACTTC
CASSPSTWGIAKNIQYF
>TRBV6-1|many|.|TRBJ1-5
TGTGCCAGCAGAACGGGGACCGCCGGGGATCAGCCCCAGCATTTT
CASRTGTAGDQPQHF
>TRBV6-2/TRBV6-3|.|TRBD1|TRBJ1-4
TGTGCCAGCAGAACCGGGACAGGAGTTGCAACTAATGAAAAACTGTTTTTT
CASRTGTGVATNEKLFF
>TRBV2|many|.|TRBJ1-5
TGTGCCAGCAGTGAAGTAGGGGCGGGTCAGCCCCAGCATTTT
CASSEVGAGQPQHF
>TRBV18|.|.|TRBJ1-5
TGTGCCAGCTCACCACCTGAAAATCAGCCCCAGCATTTT
CASSPPENQPQHF
>TRBV4-1|.|TRBD2|TRBJ2-3
TGCGCCAGCAGCCAAGCCGCGGGGGTTAGCACAGATACGCAGTATTTT
CASSQAAGVSTDTQYF
>TRBV6-1|few|.|TRBJ2-3
TGTGCCAGCTGCCGTCCGGAGACAGATACGCAGTATTTT
CASCRPETDTQYF
>TRBV7-3|few|.|TRBJ2-1
TGTGCCAGCAGCCCAGTTCAGAGCTCCTACAATGAGCAGTTCTTC
CASSPVQSSYNEQFF